What follows are 2 T cell receptor beta chains derived from one specimen sequenced in a study of blood T cell repertoires in COVID-19 (dated by TCRdb to between 2020 and 2021). The library was produced with the immunoSEQ multiplex PCR assay. TCRdb holds this immuneACCESS table with in-frame rearrangements only. Some clones are missing; in checked studies, unresolved V genes explain under half, and the rest has no known cause. The sample table holds about 170,000 clones, of which approximately 95% were seen once. The biggest ten clones account for roughly 5% of the sample. The sequenced sample was peripheral blood. The source of these receptors is a woman in her 50s with acute or convalescent COVID-19.

The chain joins TRBV11-2 to TRBJ1-1; no clear D gene. Germline CDR1 SGHAT, CDR2 FQNNGV. V shed 1 base and J shed 11 bases, with 17 bases lying between them. The CDR3 is made up of 14 amino acids. The CDR3 is CASSLAGGAGSAFF. Here the CDR3 DNA reads TGTGCCAGCAGCTTAGCTGGCGGCGCGGGATCGGCTTTCTTT.

This sequence joins TRBV7-9 and TRBJ2-1; tentatively, D is TRBD2 (5 bases). V lost 4 bases and J 4 bases, leaving 11 bases between the germline ends. CDR3 length: 14 amino acids. Germline V gives CDR1 SEHNR, CDR2 FQNEAQ (reference sequence). Here the CDR3 reads CASSYPDLYNEQFF. The DNA for the CDR3 is TGTGCCAGCAGCTATCCGGACTTATACAATGAGCAGTTCTTC.